This T cell receptor beta chain came from a study of cytomegalovirus exposure and HLA in healthy donors. In the PCR, 60 Vbeta and 13 Jbeta primers were used. Data came from immunoSEQ multiplex PCR; TCRdb stores just in-frame clones and leaves some out. The repertoire holds 50,000 or so clones, with 65% to 85% as singletons. The CDR3 covers 15 residues. V was cut by 5 bases and J by 0 bases, with 12 bases left in between. Germline V gene data show CDR1 as SGHVS and CDR2 as FQNEAQ. The chain employs TRBV7-8 and TRBJ2-3; D is possibly TRBD2 (6 bases). Sequences were obtained from PBMCs. The sequence was collected from a female donor in good health and CMV-seronegative. The CDR3 DNA sequence: TGTGCCAGCAGCCTGGGACTCACTAGCACAGATACGCAGTATTTT. Amino acids: CASSLGLTSTDTQYF.